Listed below are T cell receptor beta chains from one sample, sequenced in a study of multiple sclerosis patients with progressive multifocal leukoencephalopathy. Assay: immunoSEQ multiplex PCR; the TCRdb copy retains only in-frame clones and omits some. This table holds tens of thousands of clones, more than 75% found once. Material: PBMCs. These receptors originate from a human donor with multiple sclerosis. Both conserved end residues are part of each CDR3. D genes are given only for firm matches. Rows may omit the clone size; those that give it use once, few, many or a size class.

J	V	size	D	DNA	CDR3
TRBJ1-6	TRBV6-5	NA	TRBD1	TGTGCCAGCAGTTCTACAGGGGCGGACTCACCCCTCCACTTT	CASSSTGADSPLHF
TRBJ2-7	TRBV18	NA	TRBD2	TGTGCCAGCTCACCACACGGGGGGGGGTTATACAGGAGCCTTTTCCCCTACGAGCAGTACTTC	CASSPHGGGLYRSLFPYEQYF
TRBJ2-7	TRBV5-1	once	NA	TGCGCCAGCAGCCCGACACCTACTGTTGGGGCCTCCGAGCAGTACTTC	CASSPTPTVGASEQYF
TRBJ1-2	TRBV19	once	NA	TGTGCCAGTAGTATAGATCGTGACGGGGTCTATGGCTACACCTTC	CASSIDRDGVYGYTF
TRBJ1-1	TRBV7-2	NA	NA	TGTGCCAGCAGCTTAGGAGACAGCTCCTTGGGGAAGGCTTTCTTT	CASSLGDSSLGKAFF
TRBJ2-1	TRBV4-3	NA	NA	TGCGCCAGCAGCCAAGAGAGAGCGGGCCGGCATGAGCAGTTCTTC	CASSQERAGRHEQFF
TRBJ2-1	TRBV7-8	NA	TRBD2	TGTGCCAGCAGCTTAGTCGGGGGAAGCGGGGGCAATGAGCAGTTCTTC	CASSLVGGSGGNEQFF
TRBJ2-1	TRBV11-3	once	NA	TGTGCCAGCAGCTTAGCGGGGGCTTACAATGAGCAGTTCTTC	CASSLAGAYNEQFF
TRBJ2-3	TRBV5-1	NA	NA	TGCGCCAGCAGCTTGGAGGGGATCACCACAGATACGCAGTATTTT	CASSLEGITTDTQYF
TRBJ1-1	TRBV5-4	NA	TRBD1	TGTGCCAGCAGCCAAGTAGGGGACAGAGAAGCTTTCTTT	CASSQVGDREAFF
TRBJ1-4	TRBV5-6	few	NA	TGTGCCAGCAGCTTATCCGGCCCCTCGGGTGAAAAACTGTTTTTT	CASSLSGPSGEKLFF
TRBJ2-5	TRBV28	NA	TRBD2	TGTGCCAGCAGTTGGTCCAAAGCCAGCGGGGACTACCAAGAGACCCAGTACTTC	CASSWSKASGDYQETQYF
TRBJ2-7	TRBV7-9	once	TRBD2	TGTGCCAGCAGCTCTAGCGGGGGCCTGGGCGAGCAGTACTTC	CASSSSGGLGEQYF
TRBJ1-1	TRBV2	NA	NA	TGTGCCATCCAGGGGCAAACTGAAGCTTTCTTT	CAIQGQTEAFF
TRBJ1-4	TRBV4-1	NA	NA	TGCGCCAGCAGCCAAGCGCGAGGTGAAAAACTGTTTTTT	CASSQARGEKLFF
TRBJ2-7	TRBV6-6	NA	TRBD1	TGTGCCAGCAGTGGGACAGGGCGTCCGTACGAGCAGTACTTC	CASSGTGRPYEQYF
TRBJ2-7	TRBV6-1	NA	TRBD1	TGTGCCAGCTGGGGGACAGGGGGCCACGAGCAGTACTTC	CASWGTGGHEQYF
TRBJ1-2	TRBV19	NA	TRBD1	TGTGCCAGTAGTAATGGACAGGGAAGGCTTACGGATTATGGCTACACCTTC	CASSNGQGRLTDYGYTF
TRBJ1-1	TRBV18	few	NA	TGTGCCAGCTCACCACGAGGCCGAGAAGCTTTCTTT	CASSPRGREAFF
TRBJ1-5	TRBV5-4	NA	NA	TGTGCCAGCAGCTCAGGGAGGAATCAGCCCCAGCATTTT	CASSSGRNQPQHF
TRBJ1-6	TRBV6-5	NA	TRBD1	TGTGCCACCCGACAGGGAGGGTATAATTCACCCCTCCACTTT	CATRQGGYNSPLHF
TRBJ1-5	TRBV10-3	few	NA	TGTGCCATCAGTGGGGGGAATCAGCCCCAGCATTTT	CAISGGNQPQHF
TRBJ1-1	TRBV6-1	NA	TRBD1	TGTGCCAGCAGTCCGACAGGGGGCGCTTTCTTT	CASSPTGGAFF
TRBJ1-1	TRBV4-1	NA	NA	TGCGCCAGCAGCCAAGAGGCCCAGGGAGGGACTGAAGCTTTCTTT	CASSQEAQGGTEAFF
TRBJ2-3	TRBV7-3	NA	NA	TGTGCCAGCAGCCTGGGCGCCAGCACAGATACGCAGTATTTT	CASSLGASTDTQYF
TRBJ1-2	TRBV9	NA	NA	TGTGCCAGCAGCGTCCGGGACATCGGCATTCCTAACTATGGCTACACCTTC	CASSVRDIGIPNYGYTF
TRBJ2-3	TRBV10-3	NA	TRBD2	TGTGCCATCAGTACGGGACTAGCGGGAAGCACAGATACGCAGTATTTT	CAISTGLAGSTDTQYF
TRBJ1-4	TRBV7-9	few	TRBD1	TGTGCCAGCAGCTTAGGACAGGGTGATGAAAAACTGTTTTTT	CASSLGQGDEKLFF
TRBJ2-2	TRBV7-9	once	NA	TGTGCCAGCAGCTTACTACAGGGTAGGACCGGGGAGCTGTTTTTT	CASSLLQGRTGELFF
TRBJ2-1	TRBV25-1	NA	NA	TGTGCCAGCAGTGAATATAAACACGGGTATGAGCAGTTCTTC	CASSEYKHGYEQFF
TRBJ2-3	TRBV6-4	few	NA	TGTGCCAGCAGCCAAGTTGCGGGGAGCACAGATACGCAGTATTTT	CASSQVAGSTDTQYF
TRBJ1-1	TRBV18	NA	NA	TGTGCCAGCTCGCAAGAACAGGGCAGCACTGAAGCTTTCTTT	CASSQEQGSTEAFF
TRBJ1-1	TRBV7-3	NA	NA	TGTGCCAGCAGCCCTATGGGGGGGGTGACTGAAGCTTTCTTT	CASSPMGGVTEAFF
TRBJ2-7	TRBV11-3	once	NA	TGTGCCAGCAGCTTAGGGGACGAGCAGTACTTC	CASSLGDEQYF
TRBJ2-3	TRBV5-1	NA	TRBD2	TGCGCCAGCAGCTCGGGACTAGCCCCCACAGATACGCAGTATTTT	CASSSGLAPTDTQYF
TRBJ2-7	TRBV28	NA	NA	TGTGCCAGCCTGCGGCAGGGGCTCTACGAGCAGTACTTC	CASLRQGLYEQYF
TRBJ1-2	TRBV19	NA	TRBD1	TGTGCCAGTAGTACCTGGAGGGGGACAGGGGCGGCGAACTATGGCTACACCTTC	CASSTWRGTGAANYGYTF
TRBJ1-1	TRBV9	NA	NA	TGTGCCAGCAGCGGACGGGACGACCTACTGAACACTGAAGCTTTCTTT	CASSGRDDLLNTEAFF
TRBJ1-1	TRBV30	NA	NA	TGTGCCTGGAGTGTCTATTCCGACAACCGGAACACTGAAGCTTTCTTT	CAWSVYSDNRNTEAFF
TRBJ1-2	TRBV27	NA	TRBD1	TGTGCCAGCAGTCGTTCAGGACAGGGAATTTTAGGCTACACCTTC	CASSRSGQGILGYTF
TRBJ1-1	TRBV5-1	NA	NA	TGCGCCAGCAGCCCGGAGGGGACACACATTGACACTGAAGCTTTCTTT	CASSPEGTHIDTEAFF
TRBJ2-3	TRBV9	once	NA	TGTGCCAGCAGCGTAGAGGCAGATACGCAGTATTTT	CASSVEADTQYF
TRBJ1-4	TRBV4-3	NA	NA	TGCGCCAGCAGCCAAGATGTGTTGACGGCAGAAAAACTGTTTTTT	CASSQDVLTAEKLFF
TRBJ1-3	TRBV6-5	NA	NA	TGTGCCAGCAGTTACGGTGAATCTGGAAACACCATATATTTT	CASSYGESGNTIYF
TRBJ2-7	TRBV5-1	NA	NA	TGCGCCAGCAGCTTCCTGGCCGATTTGGGCTCCTACGAGCAGTACTTC	CASSFLADLGSYEQYF
TRBJ1-2	TRBV4-1	NA	NA	TGCGCCAGCAGCCAAGAGAGAAGTGCGGGACCGACGCACCTGCCGCCTAACTATGGCTACACCTTC	CASSQERSAGPTHLPPNYGYTF
TRBJ2-2	TRBV5-8	NA	TRBD1	TGTGCCAGCAGCTGGGGACAGGGTATCGTCGAGCTGTTTTTT	CASSWGQGIVELFF
TRBJ2-3	TRBV10-2	NA	NA	TGCGCCAGCAGTGCCTCGGTGAGGGCCGTAGATACGCAGTATTTT	CASSASVRAVDTQYF
TRBJ1-5	TRBV30	NA	NA	TGTGCCTGGAATGAAGGGGCCAATCAGCCCCAGCATTTT	CAWNEGANQPQHF